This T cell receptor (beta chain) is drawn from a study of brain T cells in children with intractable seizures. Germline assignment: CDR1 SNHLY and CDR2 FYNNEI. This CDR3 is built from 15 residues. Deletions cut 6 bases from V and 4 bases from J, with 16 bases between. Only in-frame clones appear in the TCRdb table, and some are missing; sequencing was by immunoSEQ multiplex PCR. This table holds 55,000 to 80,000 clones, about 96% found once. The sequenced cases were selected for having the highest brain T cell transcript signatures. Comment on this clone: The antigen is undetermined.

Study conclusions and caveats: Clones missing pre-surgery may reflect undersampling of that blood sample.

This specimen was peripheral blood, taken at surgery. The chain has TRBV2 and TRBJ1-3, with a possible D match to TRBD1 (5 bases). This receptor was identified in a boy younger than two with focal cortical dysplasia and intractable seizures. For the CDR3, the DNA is TGTGCCAGCAGAGGGACCCTACGCAGCGGAAACACCATATATTTT. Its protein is CASRGTLRSGNTIYF.